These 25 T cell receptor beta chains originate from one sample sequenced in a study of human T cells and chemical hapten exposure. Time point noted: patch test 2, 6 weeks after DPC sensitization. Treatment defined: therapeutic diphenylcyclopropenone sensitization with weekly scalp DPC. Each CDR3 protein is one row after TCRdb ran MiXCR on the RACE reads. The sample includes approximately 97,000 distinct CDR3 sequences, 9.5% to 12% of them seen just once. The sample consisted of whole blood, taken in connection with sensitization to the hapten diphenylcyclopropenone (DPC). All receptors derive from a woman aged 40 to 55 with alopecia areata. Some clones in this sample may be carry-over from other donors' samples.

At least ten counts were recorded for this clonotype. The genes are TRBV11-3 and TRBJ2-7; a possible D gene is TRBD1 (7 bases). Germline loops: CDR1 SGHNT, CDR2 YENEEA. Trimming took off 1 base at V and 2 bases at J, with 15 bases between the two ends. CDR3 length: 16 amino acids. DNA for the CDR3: TGTGCCAGCAGCTTAGGAGGAGGGGACAGCACCTACGAGCAGTACTTC. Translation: CASSLGGGDSTYEQYF.

The CDR3 is CASSSWKFSGFSGYNEQFF. The CDR3 DNA sequence: TGTGCCAGCAGTTCCTGGAAGTTCTCGGGATTCTCGGGCTACAATGAGCAGTTCTTC. The V gene is TRBV25-1, the J gene TRBJ2-1; maybe TRBD2 (5 bases). Germline V gene lookup returns CDR1 MGHDK and CDR2 SYGVNS. Trimming removed 5 bases from V and 3 bases from J, with 26 bases in between. This CDR3 is 19 amino acids long.

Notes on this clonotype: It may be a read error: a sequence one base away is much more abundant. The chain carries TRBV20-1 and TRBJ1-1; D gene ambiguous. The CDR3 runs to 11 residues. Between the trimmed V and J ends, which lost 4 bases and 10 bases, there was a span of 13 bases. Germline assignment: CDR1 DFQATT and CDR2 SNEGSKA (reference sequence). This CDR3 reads CSATPSSGAFF. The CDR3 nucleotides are TGCAGTGCTACCCCTAGCTCTGGAGCTTTCTTT.

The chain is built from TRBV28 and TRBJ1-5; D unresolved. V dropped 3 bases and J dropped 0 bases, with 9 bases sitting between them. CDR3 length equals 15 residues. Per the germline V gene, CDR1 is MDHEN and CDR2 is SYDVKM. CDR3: CASSFGRTSNQPQHF. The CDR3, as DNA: TGTGCCAGCAGTTTTGGGAGGACTAGCAATCAGCCCCAGCATTTT.

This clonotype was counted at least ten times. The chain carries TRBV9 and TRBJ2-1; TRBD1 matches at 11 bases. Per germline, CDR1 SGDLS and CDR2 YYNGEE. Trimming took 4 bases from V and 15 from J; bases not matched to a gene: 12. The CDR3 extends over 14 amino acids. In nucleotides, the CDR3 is TGTGCCAGCAGCATCTCGACGGGACAGGGGGAGGTGTTCTTC. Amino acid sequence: CASSISTGQGEVFF. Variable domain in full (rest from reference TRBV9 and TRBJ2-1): DSGVTQTPKHLITATGQRVTLRCSPRSGDLSVYWYQQSLDQGLQFLIQYYNGEERAKGNILERFSAQQFPDLHSELNLSSLELGDSALYFCASSISTGQGEVFFGPGTRLTVL.

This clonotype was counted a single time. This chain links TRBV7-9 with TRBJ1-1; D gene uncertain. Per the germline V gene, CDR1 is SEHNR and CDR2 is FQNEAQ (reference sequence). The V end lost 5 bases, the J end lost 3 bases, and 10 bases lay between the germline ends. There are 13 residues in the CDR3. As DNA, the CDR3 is TGTGCCAGCAGCCTGACATTTGACACTGAAGCTTTCTTT. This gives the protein CASSLTFDTEAFF.

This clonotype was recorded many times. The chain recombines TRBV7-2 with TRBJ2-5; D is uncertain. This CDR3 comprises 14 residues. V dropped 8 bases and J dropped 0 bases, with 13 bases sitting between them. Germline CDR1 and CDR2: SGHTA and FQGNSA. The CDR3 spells CASQAGRNQETQYF. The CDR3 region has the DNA TGTGCCAGCCAGGCTGGACGGAACCAAGAGACCCAGTACTTC. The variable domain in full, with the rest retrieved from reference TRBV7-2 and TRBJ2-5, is GAGVSQSPSNKVTEKGKDVELRCDPISGHTALYWYRQSLGQGLEFLIYFQGNSAPDKSGLPSDRFSAERTGGSVSTLTIQRTQQEDSAVYLCASQAGRNQETQYFGPGTRLLVL.

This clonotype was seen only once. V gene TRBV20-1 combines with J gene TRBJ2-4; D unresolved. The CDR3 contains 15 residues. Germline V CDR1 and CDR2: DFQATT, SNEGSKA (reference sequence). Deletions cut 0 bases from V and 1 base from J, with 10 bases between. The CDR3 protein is CSAREGAGAKNIQYF. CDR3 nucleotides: TGCAGTGCTAGAGAGGGCGCTGGGGCCAAAAACATTCAGTACTTC.

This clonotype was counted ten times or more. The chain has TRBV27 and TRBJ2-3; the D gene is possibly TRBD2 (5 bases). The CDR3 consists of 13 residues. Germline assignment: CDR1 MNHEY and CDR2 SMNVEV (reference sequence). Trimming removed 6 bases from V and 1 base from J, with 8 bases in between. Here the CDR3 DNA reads TGTGCCAGCAGCCGGGGAGGCACAGATACGCAGTATTTT. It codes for CASSRGGTDTQYF.

This CDR3 is CASSLRQGNTDTQYF. CDR3 DNA: TGTGCCAGCAGCCTCCGACAGGGAAACACAGATACGCAGTATTTT. This chain joins TRBV3-1 and TRBJ2-3; 7 bases are a match to TRBD1. Losses at the gene ends were 4 bases for V and 2 bases for J; bases not matched to a gene: 6. CDR1 and CDR2 (germline): LGHDT, YNNKEL (reference sequence). This CDR3 spans 15 amino acids.

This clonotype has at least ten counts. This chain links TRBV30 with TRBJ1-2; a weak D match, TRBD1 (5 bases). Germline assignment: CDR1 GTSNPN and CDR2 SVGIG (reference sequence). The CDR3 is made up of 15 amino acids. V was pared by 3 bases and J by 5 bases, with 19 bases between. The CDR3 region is CAWSAPVGTYYGYTF. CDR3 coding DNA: TGTGCCTGGAGCGCACCGGTCGGGACTTATTATGGCTACACCTTC.

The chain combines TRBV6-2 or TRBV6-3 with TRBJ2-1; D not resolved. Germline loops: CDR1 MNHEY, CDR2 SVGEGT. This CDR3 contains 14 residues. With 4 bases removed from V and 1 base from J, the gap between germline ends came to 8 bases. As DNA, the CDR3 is TGTGCCAGCAGTTTTTACAAATCCTACAATGAGCAGTTCTTC. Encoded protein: CASSFYKSYNEQFF.

The CDR3 nucleotides read TGTGCCAGCACCACGGGAGATACGCAGTATTTT. It is translated as CASTTGDTQYF. The V gene is TRBV6-1, the J gene TRBJ2-3; D remains unclear. Deletions cut 7 bases from V and 5 bases from J, with 7 bases between. The CDR3 loop spans 11 amino acids. Looked up from germline, CDR1 is MNHNS and CDR2 is SASEGT.

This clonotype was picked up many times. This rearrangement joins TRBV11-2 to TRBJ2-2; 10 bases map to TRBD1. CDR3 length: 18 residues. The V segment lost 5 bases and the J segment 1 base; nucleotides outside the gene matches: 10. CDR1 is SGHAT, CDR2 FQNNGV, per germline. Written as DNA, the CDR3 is TGTGCCAGCAGCCGAACCGGGACAGGGGAGTTGAACACCGGGGAGCTGTTTTTT. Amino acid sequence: CASSRTGTGELNTGELFF.

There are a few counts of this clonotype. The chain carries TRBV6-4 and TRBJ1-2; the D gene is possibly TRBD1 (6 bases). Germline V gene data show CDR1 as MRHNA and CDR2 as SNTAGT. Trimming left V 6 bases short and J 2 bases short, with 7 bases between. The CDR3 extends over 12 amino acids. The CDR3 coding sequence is TGTGCCAGCAGGGACAGAAACTATGGCTACACCTTC. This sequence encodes CASRDRNYGYTF.

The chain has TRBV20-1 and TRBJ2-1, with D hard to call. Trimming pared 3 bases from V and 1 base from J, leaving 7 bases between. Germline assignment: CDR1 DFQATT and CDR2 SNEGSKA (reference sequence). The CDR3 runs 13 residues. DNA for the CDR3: TGCAGTGCTAGCGGGCGTTCCTACAATGAGCAGTTCTTC. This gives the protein CSASGRSYNEQFF.

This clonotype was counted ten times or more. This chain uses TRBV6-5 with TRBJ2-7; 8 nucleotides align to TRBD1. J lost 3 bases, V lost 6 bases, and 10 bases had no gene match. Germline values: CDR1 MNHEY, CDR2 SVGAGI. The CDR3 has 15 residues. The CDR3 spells CASRKGQGRVYEQYF. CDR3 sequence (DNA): TGTGCCAGCAGAAAAGGACAGGGAAGGGTCTACGAGCAGTACTTC.

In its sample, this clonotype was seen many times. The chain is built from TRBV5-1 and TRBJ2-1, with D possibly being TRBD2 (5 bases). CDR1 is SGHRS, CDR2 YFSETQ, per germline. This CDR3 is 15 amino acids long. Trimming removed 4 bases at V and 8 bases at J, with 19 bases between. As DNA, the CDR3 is TGCGCCAGCAGCAAACGGGATCCCCCCAGAGATGAGCAGTTCTTC. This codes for CASSKRDPPRDEQFF.

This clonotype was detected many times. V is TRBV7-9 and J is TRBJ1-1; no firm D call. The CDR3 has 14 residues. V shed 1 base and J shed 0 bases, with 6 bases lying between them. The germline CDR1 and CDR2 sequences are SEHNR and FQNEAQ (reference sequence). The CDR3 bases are TGTGCCAGCAGCTTAGGGGTCATGAACACTGAAGCTTTCTTT. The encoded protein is CASSLGVMNTEAFF.

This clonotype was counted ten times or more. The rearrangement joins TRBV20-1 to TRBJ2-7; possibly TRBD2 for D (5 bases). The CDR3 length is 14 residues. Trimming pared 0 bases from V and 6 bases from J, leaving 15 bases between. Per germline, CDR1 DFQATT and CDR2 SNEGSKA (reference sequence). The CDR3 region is CSAREGRIGGEQYF. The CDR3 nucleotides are TGCAGTGCTAGAGAGGGTCGTATTGGAGGCGAGCAGTACTTC.

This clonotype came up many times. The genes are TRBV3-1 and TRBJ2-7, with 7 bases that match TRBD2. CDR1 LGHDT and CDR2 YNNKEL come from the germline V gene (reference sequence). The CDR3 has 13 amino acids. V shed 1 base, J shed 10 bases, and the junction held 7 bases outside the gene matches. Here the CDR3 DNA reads TGTGCCAGCAGCCAAGTCGGGGCGGGAGACCAGTACTTC. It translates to CASSQVGAGDQYF.

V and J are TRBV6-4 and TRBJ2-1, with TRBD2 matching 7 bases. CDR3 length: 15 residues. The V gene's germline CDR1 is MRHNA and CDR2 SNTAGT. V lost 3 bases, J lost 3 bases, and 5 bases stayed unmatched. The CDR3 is CASSDRAGDYNEQFF. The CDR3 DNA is TGTGCCAGCAGTGATCGGGCGGGGGACTACAATGAGCAGTTCTTC.

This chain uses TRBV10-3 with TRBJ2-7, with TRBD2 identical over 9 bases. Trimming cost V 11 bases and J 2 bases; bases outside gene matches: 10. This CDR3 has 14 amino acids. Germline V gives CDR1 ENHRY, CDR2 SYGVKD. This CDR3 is CASRGAGGTYEQYF. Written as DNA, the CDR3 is TGTGCCTCCAGGGGAGCGGGAGGAACCTACGAGCAGTACTTC.

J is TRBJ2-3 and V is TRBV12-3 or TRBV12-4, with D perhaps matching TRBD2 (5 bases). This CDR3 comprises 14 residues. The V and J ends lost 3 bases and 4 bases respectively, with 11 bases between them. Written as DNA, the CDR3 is TGTGCCAGCAGTTTGTCGCTAGCAGCAGATACGCAGTATTTT. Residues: CASSLSLAADTQYF.

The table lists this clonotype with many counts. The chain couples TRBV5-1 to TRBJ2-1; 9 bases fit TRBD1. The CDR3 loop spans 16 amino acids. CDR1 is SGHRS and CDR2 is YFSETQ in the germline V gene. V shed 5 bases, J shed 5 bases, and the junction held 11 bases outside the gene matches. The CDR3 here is CASSSTPGQGNNEQFF. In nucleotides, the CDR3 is TGCGCCAGCAGTTCAACCCCGGGACAGGGTAACAATGAGCAGTTCTTC.